This T cell receptor beta chain was sequenced during a study of PD-1 blockade in mismatch repair-deficient tumors. Every patient had mismatch repair deficiency by PCR or immunohistochemistry. The table came from immunoSEQ multiplex PCR; TCRdb's copy has only in-frame clones and leaves some out. Counted here are approximately 40,000 clones, roughly 83% occurring once; the ten biggest clones make up approximately 22%. About this clone itself: Its antigen is currently unknown.

Findings and limits, study-wide: Tumor-resident clones, often undetectable pretreatment in blood, expanded then contracted after pembrolizumab.

J lost 8 bases, V lost 5 bases, and 12 bases had no gene match. CDR3 length equals 16 residues. CDR1 is SEHNR and CDR2 is FQNEAQ in the germline V gene (reference sequence). The clonotype comes from an adult with mismatch repair-deficient cancer. This sample comprised peripheral blood, obtained 4 weeks after starting pembrolizumab. The genes are TRBV7-9 and TRBJ2-1; 10 nucleotides line up with TRBD1. The DNA for the CDR3 is TGTGCCAGCAGCGACCCCCTAGGGGACAGGGGCGATGAGCAGTTCTTC. It encodes CASSDPLGDRGDEQFF.